This TCR beta chain was identified during a study of T cell responses to AZD1222 COVID-19 vaccine. Study conclusions and caveats: Targets within unmutated variant regions were reportedly found for nearly half of spike-specific TCRs. The span of vaccine-associated CD4 TCRs extended across spike, with dominance at 160-218 and 743-854.

As concerns this clone: Its antigen is not known.

Method: immunoSEQ multiplex PCR; TCRdb's copy keeps in-frame clones and lacks some. The data show around 130,000 clones, 80% to 95% seen once. The source material was peripheral blood, sampled 28 days after the second AZD1222 dose. This clonotype was sampled from an adult who received the AZD1222 COVID-19 vaccine.

DNA for the CDR3: TGCGCCAGCAGCCAAGATACAGGGAGCCGAAACACCATATATTTT. Protein: CASSQDTGSRNTIYF. This chain links TRBV4-3 with TRBJ1-3; maybe TRBD1 (6 bases). The CDR3 has 15 residues. Trimming stripped 0 bases from V and 5 bases from J, with 11 bases between. The germline V gene has CDR1 LGHNA and CDR2 YSLEER.